This T cell receptor (beta chain) emerged from a study of blood T cell repertoires in COVID-19 (dated by TCRdb to the early 2020s). As for the study more broadly: Samples from collaborators originated in the United States, Italy and Spain and spanned both the acute and convalescent phases of COVID-19. The prospective study material was composed of cDNA or gDNA derived from T cells, B-cell-depleted T cells, or PBMCs. The dataset comprised deeply sampled blood TCRbeta repertoires from subjects exposed to, actively infected with, or recovered from COVID-19. A freely available public database, intended as a resource for researchers studying the immune response to SARS-CoV-2, is where the repertoires were released. Samples came from the ongoing ImmuneRACE study (first 160 participants) plus 1,254 subjects from 6 global collaborators. The sample metadata nearly always contained a de-identified subject ID, COVID-19 status, age in years and sex. Where available, HLA class I and class II types were obtained from metadata supplied by the sample provider rather than from assay-based typing. General study outcomes and caveats: The amount of clinical and demographic metadata varied by source and participant and was provided uncurated.

Each collaborating institution followed its own protocols to collect whole blood in K2EDTA tubes. Collaborator samples were shipped for TCRbeta analysis as frozen whole blood, isolated PBMCs, or DNA extracted from either sample type. TCRbeta CDR3 regions were amplified from genomic DNA using the immunoSEQ Assay, a bias-controlled multiplex PCR. In the original analysis: The number of nucleated cells in each sample was estimated from the amplification of reference gene primers within the assay. To quantify the absolute abundance of each unique TCRbeta CDR3 rearrangement, sequence reads were collapsed and filtered. Productive Simpson clonality was computed per sample as the square root of Simpson's diversity index over productive rearrangements. Drawn from immuneACCESS, this table holds only the in-frame rearrangements with V and J called that TCRdb kept. Clones are partly lost; checked studies trace under half to an unresolved V gene and leave the rest unexplained. Clone size and V and J calls were adopted from that table, with D and trimming inferred from the DNA. The sample records fewer than 350,000 clones, nearly 90% of which are singletons. The ten largest clones capture 9% to 9.5% of the sample.

To note about this clone: What this receptor recognizes is not known. No per-base quality is available; no much larger clone lies one base away.

CDR1 and CDR2 are drawn from the germline V gene: SQVTM, ANQGSEA. V loses 3 bases, J loses 3 bases, and the germline ends lie 8 bases apart. Its CDR3 holds 12 amino acids, cysteine through phenylalanine. The kept DNA is CDR3 alone, 36 bases in frame from the first base. The TCR comes from a man between 18 and 29 years old with active or convalescent COVID-19. Sequencing was carried out using peripheral blood. Recombination connected TRBV29-1 to TRBJ1-1; TRBD1 might be the D gene, on 5 matching bases. At the DNA level, the sequence is TGCAGCGTTGATGCAGGGTACACTGAAGCTTTCTTT. This gives the protein CSVDAGYTEAFF.